This T cell receptor beta chain appears in the sequencing data of a study of blood T cell repertoires in COVID-19 (dated by TCRdb to 2018 to 2020). The study in broad terms: The collaborator samples originated in the United States, Italy and Spain and spanned the acute and convalescent phases of COVID-19. The prospective study material was composed of cDNA or gDNA derived from T cells, B-cell-depleted T cells, or PBMCs. Deeply sampled blood TCRbeta repertoires from subjects exposed to, actively infected with, or recovered from COVID-19 were included in the dataset. The repertoires were made available in a free public database intended to serve as a resource for research on the immune response to SARS-CoV-2. Samples were obtained from the ongoing ImmuneRACE study (first 160 participants) and from over a thousand subjects provided by 6 global collaborators. Nearly every sample came with metadata listing a de-identified subject ID, COVID-19 status, age in years and sex. Where HLA class I and class II types were available, the types were taken from metadata supplied by the sample provider, not from assay-based typing.

TCRbeta CDR3 regions were amplified from genomic DNA using the immunoSEQ Assay, a bias-controlled multiplex PCR. The original pipeline was this. The number of nucleated cells in each sample was estimated by amplification of reference gene primers within the assay. Sequence reads were collapsed and filtered to measure the absolute abundance of every unique TCRbeta CDR3 rearrangement. For each sample, productive Simpson clonality was calculated by taking the square root of Simpson's diversity index across productive rearrangements. What TCRdb holds here is the immuneACCESS table cut down to in-frame rearrangements. Part of the clones is not present; checked against another copy, under half of the missing clones reflect an unresolved V gene, and the others are unexplained. V, J and clone size reflect that table, while D and trimming were determined from the DNA. Recorded for this sample are approximately 71,000 clones; roughly 85% of them occurred a single time. The top ten constitute over 4.5% of the sample.

This clone has more than one count but fewer than ten. The antigen it recognizes is unknown. Base qualities are not recorded, but no much larger clone differs from it by a single base. Taken from cysteine to phenylalanine, the CDR3 has 14 residues. The retained sequence is limited to the CDR3, 42 bases, with the frame set at the first base. Reading the germline V gene (reference sequence) gives CDR1 LNHDA and CDR2 SQIVND. Clipping removes 6 bases from V and 4 bases from J, with 5 as the unmatched junction base count. Broader findings and caveats from the paper: How much clinical and demographic metadata was included differed by source and by participant, and the metadata was provided uncurated.

Collaborating institutions collected whole blood in K2EDTA tubes following their own protocols. Collaborator samples were shipped for TCRbeta analysis as frozen whole blood, isolated PBMCs, or DNA extracted from either sample type. Source material: peripheral blood. The chain is made from TRBV19 and TRBJ1-4; TRBD1 agrees with 7 junctional bases. The clonotype comes from a human donor in a cohort sampled during active COVID-19. This receptor has the CDR3 CASSPGQYNEKLFF. In nucleotides, the sequence is TGTGCCAGTAGCCCGGGACAGTATAATGAAAAACTGTTTTTT.